The next 32 T cell receptor beta chains were all read from a single sample in a study of OX40 agonist ivuxolimab in advanced cancers. Some clones are missing from TCRdb's copy, which holds only in-frame ones; the method was immunoSEQ multiplex PCR. The sample yields over 45,000 clones, approximately 86% seen once. This specimen consisted of CD4+ or CD8+ T cells sorted from blood, obtained in a trial of the OX40 agonist ivuxolimab. These TCRs come from an adult with an advanced solid tumor such as melanoma, head and neck, liver or kidney cancer.

The V gene is TRBV28, the J gene TRBJ2-2; TRBD2 matches 8 bases. CDR3 length equals 13 residues. V gave up 6 bases and J gave up 7 bases; unmatched junction bases: 4. Germline V CDR1 and CDR2: MDHEN, SYDVKM. DNA for the CDR3: TGTGCCAGCAGCCGTAGCGGGGTCGGGGAGCTGTTTTTT. It yields the protein CASSRSGVGELFF.

This clone was observed a handful of times. The rearrangement joins TRBV19 to TRBJ2-2; possibly TRBD2 for D (7 bases). This CDR3 has 15 amino acids. Trimming stripped 9 bases from V and 7 bases from J, with 21 bases between. From germline, CDR1 is LNHDA and CDR2 SQIVND (reference sequence). The CDR3 DNA is TGTGCCAGCCTTCCTTCCATGGGAGGGGGCGGGGAGCTGTTTTTT. Encoded protein: CASLPSMGGGGELFF.

The CDR3 nucleotides are TGTGCCAGCAGTTCGACGAGCCTCAACTTAGAGCAGTACTTC. Protein sequence: CASSSTSLNLEQYF. The V call is TRBV27, the J call TRBJ2-7; the D is unclear. Trimming left V 4 bases short and J 7 bases short, with 17 bases between. Germline CDR1 is MNHEY and CDR2 is SMNVEV (reference sequence). The CDR3 has 14 residues.

In its sample, this clone was seen a few times. V usage is TRBV6-1 and J usage is TRBJ1-5; D unclear. The germline CDR1 and CDR2 sequences are MNHNS and SASEGT. V shed 2 bases and J shed 6 bases, with 5 bases lying between them. The CDR3 is made up of 12 amino acids. This CDR3 reads CASSEWGQPQHF. For the CDR3, the DNA is TGTGCCAGCAGTGAATGGGGTCAGCCCCAGCATTTT.

The chain joins TRBV19 to TRBJ1-3; no definite D call. CDR1 and CDR2 from the germline V gene are LNHDA and SQIVND (reference sequence). The CDR3 totals 15 residues. V was shortened by 2 bases and J by 2 bases, with 10 bases between the two germline ends. CDR3 nucleotide sequence: TGTGCCAGTAGTATATCTAGCACGACTGGAAACACCATATATTTT. It yields the protein CASSISSTTGNTIYF.

This chain connects TRBV11-2 to TRBJ2-5; the D gene could be TRBD1 or TRBD2 (5 bases each). This CDR3 comprises 12 residues. The V end was cut by 5 bases, the J end by 11 bases, with 15 bases between. CDR1 SGHAT and CDR2 FQNNGV come from the germline V gene. The CDR3 reads CASSPSMGEQYF. DNA for the CDR3: TGTGCCAGCAGCCCTAGTATGGGGGAGCAGTACTTC.

The chain has TRBV5-5 and TRBJ2-3; D possibly matches TRBD1 or TRBD2 (6 bases each). Looked up from germline, CDR1 is SGHKS and CDR2 is YYEKEE (reference sequence). The germline V and J ends were trimmed by 4 bases and 2 bases, with 17 bases remaining between them. The CDR3 is 16 amino acids. As DNA, the CDR3 is TGTGCCAGCAGCCCCCACCCCCCGGGGGCCACAGATACGCAGTATTTT. Translating it yields CASSPHPPGATDTQYF.

The rearrangement uses TRBV19 and TRBJ1-1; D gene uncertain. Deletions cut 3 bases from V and 1 base from J, with 6 bases between. The CDR3 length is 13 residues. Germline CDR1 reads LNHDA; CDR2 reads SQIVND (reference sequence). CDR3 protein: CASSIEKNTEAFF. CDR3 bases: TGTGCCAGTAGTATTGAAAAGAACACTGAAGCTTTCTTT. Complete variable domain (other parts from reference TRBV19 and TRBJ1-1): DGGITQSPKYLFRKEGQNVTLSCEQNLNHDAMYWYRQDPGQGLRLIYYSQIVNDFQKGDIAEGYSVSREKKESFPLTVTSAQKNPTAFYLCASSIEKNTEAFFGQGTRLTVV.

This clone turned up a few times. The CDR3 is CASSFRGSGGDTQYF. The CDR3 nucleotides read TGTGCCAGCAGCTTCAGGGGTAGCGGGGGGGATACGCAGTATTTT. The chain combines TRBV11-2 with TRBJ2-3; the match to TRBD2 covers 10 bases. CDR3 length: 15 residues. With 3 bases clipped from V and 6 bases from J, the junction kept 6 bases outside the gene matches. Germline CDR1 and CDR2: SGHAT and FQNNGV.

The rearrangement joins TRBV19 to TRBJ2-5; D is possibly TRBD1 (6 bases). The CDR3 length is 13 residues. Germline V lookup: CDR1 LNHDA, CDR2 SQIVND (reference sequence). Trimming took off 5 bases at V and 7 bases at J, with 14 bases between the two ends. CDR3 loop: CASSPGQPATQYF. The CDR3 region has the DNA TGTGCCAGTAGTCCCGGACAGCCCGCGACCCAGTACTTC. Looking up the rest from reference TRBV19 and TRBJ2-5 gives the full variable domain: DGGITQSPKYLFRKEGQNVTLSCEQNLNHDAMYWYRQDPGQGLRLIYYSQIVNDFQKGDIAEGYSVSREKKESFPLTVTSAQKNPTAFYLCASSPGQPATQYFGPGTRLLVL.

CDR3 protein: CASSLTARGETQYF. For the CDR3, the DNA is TGTGCCAGCAGCTTAACCGCTCGCGGGGAGACCCAGTACTTC. The chain employs TRBV7-3 and TRBJ2-5, with a possible D match to TRBD2 (5 bases). Germline values: CDR1 SGHTA, CDR2 FQGTGA. The CDR3 runs to 14 residues. Trimming cost V 0 bases and J 5 bases, with 10 bases left between them.

The chain links TRBV2 to TRBJ1-4, with D tentatively TRBD1 (6 bases). The CDR3 length is 15 residues. V lost 6 bases, J lost 3 bases, and 14 bases lay in between. Germline-derived CDR1 and CDR2 are SNHLY and FYNNEI. The CDR3 protein is CASRTWGASNEKLFF. CDR3 in DNA: TGTGCCAGCAGGACGTGGGGGGCATCTAATGAAAAACTGTTTTTT.

This chain uses TRBV7-9 with TRBJ2-1; 8 nucleotides match TRBD1. Trimming cost V 4 bases and J 4 bases; bases outside gene matches: 6. This CDR3 contains 15 residues. CDR1 is SEHNR, CDR2 FQNEAQ, per germline (reference sequence). The DNA for the CDR3 is TGTGCCAGCAGCTCGGGGACAGGAGGATACAATGAGCAGTTCTTC. This sequence encodes CASSSGTGGYNEQFF.

Written as DNA, the CDR3 is TGTGCCAGCAGCAGCTCCCGGGGGGTAGGCGGCGAGCAGTACTTC. Its protein is CASSSSRGVGGEQYF. This rearrangement joins TRBV9 to TRBJ2-7, with 7 nucleotides matching TRBD2. The V segment lost 4 bases and the J segment 6 bases; nucleotides outside the gene matches: 13. The CDR3 length is 15 residues. Per germline, CDR1 SGDLS and CDR2 YYNGEE.

The chain has TRBV7-9 and TRBJ2-7, with TRBD2 identical over 11 bases. The CDR3 is 17 residues long. Germline V gives CDR1 SEHNR, CDR2 FQNEAQ (reference sequence). After removal of 2 bases from V and 5 bases from J, the junction contained 11 bases not matched to a gene. Here the CDR3 reads CASSLSSGRAGGHEQYF. As DNA, the CDR3 is TGTGCCAGCAGCTTAAGTAGCGGGAGGGCCGGCGGCCACGAGCAGTACTTC. Full variable domain (outside the CDR3, taken from reference TRBV7-9 and TRBJ2-7): DTGVSQNPRHKITKRGQNVTFRCDPISEHNRLYWYRQTLGQGPEFLTYFQNEAQLEKSRLLSDRFSAERPKGSFSTLEIQRTEQGDSAMYLCASSLSSGRAGGHEQYFGPGTRLTVT.

This clone has a single count. This chain's CDR3 is CASSPNRGSNTGELFF. The DNA of the CDR3 is TGTGCCAGCAGCCCTAACAGGGGATCGAACACCGGGGAGCTGTTTTTT. This chain joins TRBV27 and TRBJ2-2; 7 bases fit TRBD1. This CDR3 is 16 amino acids long. The V and J ends lost 6 bases and 0 bases, in that order; junction bases with no gene match: 7. Per the germline V gene, CDR1 is MNHEY and CDR2 is SMNVEV (reference sequence).

The chain carries TRBV6-5 and TRBJ2-6; D unclear. Deletions cut 1 base from V and 2 bases from J, with 6 bases between. The CDR3 spans 15 residues. Germline assignment: CDR1 MNHEY and CDR2 SVGAGI. The CDR3 bases are TGTGCCAGCAGTTACTTCGAGGCTGGGGCCAACGTCCTGACTTTC. Encoded protein: CASSYFEAGANVLTF.

The rearrangement joins TRBV11-2 to TRBJ2-7; TRBD1 aligns across 7 bases. Trimming took 5 bases from V and 2 from J; bases not matched to a gene: 12. The CDR3 runs to 16 residues. CDR1 is SGHAT, CDR2 FQNNGV, per germline. DNA of the CDR3: TGTGCCAGCAGCCGGGAAGGGGGCAGCTCTACCTACGAGCAGTACTTC. This codes for CASSREGGSSTYEQYF.

The genes are TRBV7-9 and TRBJ2-1; 7 bases align to TRBD2. From germline, CDR1 is SEHNR and CDR2 FQNEAQ (reference sequence). The CDR3 loop spans 17 amino acids. The V segment lost 0 bases and the J segment 0 bases; nucleotides outside the gene matches: 5. In DNA form, the CDR3 reads TGTGCCAGCAGCTTAGCGCGGGGCGGGAGCTCCTACAATGAGCAGTTCTTC. Translated, it gives CASSLARGGSSYNEQFF.

As concerns this clone: This sample includes further DNA sequences coding for the same CDR3. The V and J genes are TRBV6-1 and TRBJ1-2; weak D call: TRBD1 (5 bases). CDR1 and CDR2 (germline): MNHNS, SASEGT. The CDR3 loop spans 13 amino acids. Trimming removed 6 bases at V and 8 bases at J, with 16 bases between. Here the CDR3 DNA reads TGTGCCAGCAGAATGACAAGGGAGGGGGGCTACACCTTC. This gives the protein CASRMTREGGYTF.

The chain joins TRBV7-9 to TRBJ2-5; 14 positions agree with TRBD2. The germline gives CDR1 SEHNR, CDR2 FQNEAQ (reference sequence). The CDR3 runs 17 residues. V shed 5 bases, J shed 1 base, and the junction held 6 bases outside the gene matches. DNA for the CDR3: TGTGCCAGCAGCCGCAGACTAGCGGGAGGGATCCAAGAGACCCAGTACTTC. It encodes CASSRRLAGGIQETQYF.

The chain links TRBV7-9 to TRBJ1-1; 11 positions match TRBD1. The CDR3 loop spans 14 amino acids. The trim removed 6 bases at V and 5 bases at J, leaving 5 bases unmatched. The V gene's germline CDR1 is SEHNR and CDR2 FQNEAQ (reference sequence). The CDR3 spells CASRSGTGGTEAFF. For the CDR3, the DNA is TGTGCCAGCAGGTCCGGGACAGGGGGAACTGAAGCTTTCTTT.

The chain links TRBV6-1 to TRBJ2-5, with D perhaps matching TRBD1 or TRBD2 (5 bases each). Germline loops: CDR1 MNHNS, CDR2 SASEGT. This CDR3 has 15 amino acids. The V end was cut by 4 bases, the J end by 2 bases, with 14 bases between. CDR3 sequence reads: CASSVSVWGQETQYF. In DNA, the CDR3 is TGTGCCAGCAGTGTATCGGTGTGGGGGCAAGAGACCCAGTACTTC.

The chain joins TRBV7-2 to TRBJ2-3, with D uncertain. CDR1 and CDR2 (germline): SGHTA, FQGNSA. CDR3 length equals 14 residues. Trimming stripped 4 bases from V and 2 bases from J, with 10 bases between. The CDR3 nucleotides read TGTGCCAGCAGCTCCGGATTCAACACAGATACGCAGTATTTT. Translation: CASSSGFNTDTQYF.

The V call is TRBV5-4, the J call TRBJ1-4; D gene unclear. Germline-derived CDR1 and CDR2 are SGHNT and YYREEE (reference sequence). CDR3 size: 13 residues. Trimming pared 3 bases from V and 3 bases from J, leaving 6 bases between. CDR3 nucleotide sequence: TGTGCCAGCAGCTCGGAGGCTAATGAAAAACTGTTTTTT. It encodes CASSSEANEKLFF.

This sequence joins TRBV10-3 and TRBJ2-3, with D tentatively TRBD1 (6 bases). V dropped 6 bases and J dropped 2 bases, with 15 bases sitting between them. There are 15 residues in the CDR3. Per germline, CDR1 ENHRY and CDR2 SYGVKD. The CDR3 region has the DNA TGTGCCATCAGCCGAACGGACAGATCCACAGATACGCAGTATTTT. Its translation is CAISRTDRSTDTQYF.

The rearrangement joins TRBV14 to TRBJ2-2, with TRBD2 matching 8 bases. This CDR3 region has 16 residues. Germline V gene sequence: CDR1 SGHDN, CDR2 FVKESK. The ends lost 5 bases at V and 0 bases at J; junction bases unmatched: 5. The CDR3 region has the DNA TGTGCCAGCAGCAAAATAGCGGGAACGAACACCGGGGAGCTGTTTTTT. Its protein product is CASSKIAGTNTGELFF.

V is TRBV29-1 and J is TRBJ1-2; TRBD1 matches 7 bases. CDR1 and CDR2 (germline): SQVTM, ANQGSEA. CDR3 length: 12 residues. V lost 4 bases and J lost 7; bases outside the gene matches: 6. The CDR3, as DNA: TGCAGCGTTGGGGGGACAGAATTTGGCTACACCTTC. It encodes CSVGGTEFGYTF.

This chain joins TRBV5-1 and TRBJ2-2; tentatively, D is TRBD1 or TRBD2 (5 bases each). Germline V lookup: CDR1 SGHRS, CDR2 YFSETQ. The V gene lost 6 bases and the J gene lost 4 bases, with 22 bases spanning the gap. The CDR3 consists of 17 residues. The CDR3 loop is CASISMGDPAGTGELFF. For the CDR3, the DNA is TGCGCCAGCATCTCCATGGGGGACCCCGCGGGCACCGGGGAGCTGTTTTTT.

The chain carries TRBV14 and TRBJ2-1; D gene uncertain. Trimming took off 0 bases at V and 6 bases at J, with 9 bases between the two ends. This CDR3 region has 14 residues. The germline CDR1 and CDR2 sequences are SGHDN and FVKESK. CDR3: CASSQESIVNEQFF. In DNA, the CDR3 is TGTGCCAGCAGCCAAGAATCGATCGTCAATGAGCAGTTCTTC.

The chain is built from TRBV11-3 and TRBJ2-3; D remains unclear. The CDR3 length is 13 residues. V lost 1 base to trimming and J lost 6 bases, with 8 bases between them. CDR1 SGHNT and CDR2 YENEEA come from the germline V gene. The CDR3 protein is CASSLGVPDTQYF. The CDR3 nucleotides read TGTGCCAGCAGCTTAGGGGTTCCCGATACGCAGTATTTT. Drawing the rest from reference TRBV11-3 and TRBJ2-3, the complete variable domain is EAGVVQSPRYKIIEKKQPVAFWCNPISGHNTLYWYLQNLGQGPELLIRYENEEAVDDSQLPKDRFSAERLKGVDSTLKIQPAELGDSAVYLCASSLGVPDTQYFGPGTRLTVL.

The chain is built from TRBV6-5 and TRBJ1-1; TRBD1 matches at 9 bases. From germline, CDR1 is MNHEY and CDR2 SVGAGI. The V and J ends lost 7 bases and 4 bases, in that order; junction bases with no gene match: 4. This CDR3 region has 13 residues. The CDR3 loop reads CASTATGGTEAFF. The CDR3 DNA reads as TGTGCCAGCACCGCGACAGGGGGCACTGAAGCTTTCTTT.